This T cell receptor (beta chain) was sequenced during a study of T cell repertoires and HLA-DP antigens. Study-level information: DNA input averaged roughly 230 ng in sorted CD137+CD4+ and around 1.2 ug in pre-culture CD4+.

Study-level results: Clones undetected before culture averaged roughly 40% against one allele and around 50% against the other.

Libraries were prepared by immunoSEQ multiplex PCR; TCRdb keeps only in-frame clonotypes and omits some of them. The sample consists of fewer than 95,000 clones, around nine tenths of them appearing once. V lost 3 bases and J lost 7; bases outside the gene matches: 8. The germline V gene encodes CDR1 SGDLS and CDR2 YYNGEE. The CDR3 is made up of 16 amino acids. A word on this clone: No antigen is known for it.

This chain links TRBV9 with TRBJ2-1; the match to TRBD2 covers 12 bases. Input material: CD4+ T cells from PBMCs. The TCR was taken from a man between 45 and 60 years old in good health and CMV-seronegative. CDR3 loop: CASSGRRLAGANEQFF. The CDR3, as DNA: TGTGCCAGCAGCGGGCGGCGACTAGCGGGGGCGAATGAGCAGTTCTTC.